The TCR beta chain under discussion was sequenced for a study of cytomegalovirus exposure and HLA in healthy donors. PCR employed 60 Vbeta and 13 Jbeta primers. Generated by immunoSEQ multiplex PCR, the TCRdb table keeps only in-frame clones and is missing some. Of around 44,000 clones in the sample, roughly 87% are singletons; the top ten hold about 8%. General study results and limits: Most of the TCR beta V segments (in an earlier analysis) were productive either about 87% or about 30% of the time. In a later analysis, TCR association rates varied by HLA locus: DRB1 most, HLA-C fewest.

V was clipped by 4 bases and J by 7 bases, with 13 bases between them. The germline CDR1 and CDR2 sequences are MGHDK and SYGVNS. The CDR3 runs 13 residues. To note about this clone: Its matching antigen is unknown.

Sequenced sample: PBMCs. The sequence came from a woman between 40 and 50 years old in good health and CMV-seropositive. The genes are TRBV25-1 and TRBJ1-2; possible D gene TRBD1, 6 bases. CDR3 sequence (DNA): TGTGCCAGCAGTGTCCAACAGGGTGCTGGCTACACCTTC. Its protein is CASSVQQGAGYTF.